These 4 T cell receptor beta chains were sequenced from one sample in a study of blood T cell repertoires in COVID-19. The method was immunoSEQ multiplex PCR; TCRdb's version includes in-frame clones alone and lacks a portion of them. The table includes about 190,000 clones, 70% to 90% detected once. The sample was peripheral blood. The receptors here all came from a man aged 70 or older with active or convalescent COVID-19.

This clone was seen once. J is TRBJ2-3 and V is TRBV10-3; weak D call: TRBD1 (5 bases). V shed 6 bases and J shed 0 bases, with 7 bases lying between them. Germline assignment: CDR1 ENHRY and CDR2 SYGVKD. CDR3 length: 13 residues. As DNA, the CDR3 is TGTGCCATCAGGCAGGGCAGCACAGATACGCAGTATTTT. It specifies CAIRQGSTDTQYF.

This clone has just one count. V gene TRBV30 combines with J gene TRBJ1-2; tentative D call: TRBD1 (6 bases). Germline CDR1 is GTSNPN and CDR2 is SVGIG (reference sequence). The CDR3 consists of 12 residues. V was shortened by 0 bases and J by 4 bases, with 6 bases between the two germline ends. For the CDR3, the DNA is TGTGCCTGGAGTGTGGGGGCCTATGGCTACACCTTC. Translating it yields CAWSVGAYGYTF.

CDR3 in amino acids: CASSYSEGGPQHF. CDR3 coding DNA: TGTGCCAGCAGTTACTCGGAAGGAGGGCCCCAGCATTTT. The V call is TRBV6-6, the J call TRBJ1-5; D gene unclear. CDR1 and CDR2 from the germline V gene are MNHNY and SVGAGI (reference sequence). Trimming cost V 0 bases and J 9 bases, with 9 bases left between them. The CDR3 covers 13 residues.

J is TRBJ1-3 and V is TRBV6-5; D is uncertain. The CDR3 totals 13 residues. V was cut by 10 bases and J by 0 bases, with 10 bases left in between. Germline V lookup: CDR1 MNHEY, CDR2 SVGAGI. The CDR3 DNA follows: TGTGCCACAACAGCTTCCTCTGGAAACACCATATATTTT. Translating gives CATTASSGNTIYF.